This passage covers 5 T cell receptor beta chains from one sample sequenced in a study of T cells in localized non-small cell lung cancer. This table comes from immunoSEQ multiplex PCR, and its TCRdb copy is limited to in-frame clones, with some not included. The sample has roughly 89,000 clones; roughly 93% are singletons. This sample comprised PBMCs, obtained before any cancer treatment. All receptors derive from a woman aged 35 to 70 with stage II squamous cell lung carcinoma.

This chain connects TRBV27 to TRBJ2-7, with D perhaps TRBD2 (5 bases). The V end was cut by 4 bases, the J end by 2 bases, with 9 bases between. The length of the CDR3 is 13 residues. Germline CDR1 MNHEY, CDR2 SMNVEV (reference sequence). This chain's CDR3 is CASSSGLTYEQYF. In DNA, the CDR3 is TGTGCCAGCAGTTCCGGACTGACCTACGAGCAGTACTTC.

The rearrangement joins TRBV7-2 to TRBJ1-5; D ambiguous. The CDR3 spans 15 residues. Germline V gene data show CDR1 as SGHTA and CDR2 as FQGNSA. V dropped 4 bases and J dropped 0 bases, with 10 bases sitting between them. CDR3 amino acids: CASSSTVNSNQPQHF. The CDR3 DNA follows: TGTGCCAGCAGCTCCACCGTTAATAGCAATCAGCCCCAGCATTTT.

The CDR3 sequence is CASMGDIYGYTF. The DNA of the CDR3 is TGTGCCAGTATGGGGGATATCTATGGCTACACCTTC. The rearrangement joins TRBV19 to TRBJ1-2, with D possibly matching TRBD1 (5 bases). Germline assignment: CDR1 LNHDA and CDR2 SQIVND (reference sequence). CDR3 size: 12 residues. The V gene lost 7 bases and the J gene lost 4 bases, with 10 bases spanning the gap.

The chain uses TRBV12-5 and TRBJ1-5, with no clear D. Germline V gives CDR1 LGHNT, CDR2 FRNRAP. The germline V and J ends were trimmed by 0 bases and 0 bases, with 9 bases remaining between them. The CDR3 has 16 amino acids. The chain's CDR3 is CASGLVPGDSNQPQHF. Written as DNA, the CDR3 is TGTGCTAGTGGTTTGGTGCCCGGGGATAGCAATCAGCCCCAGCATTTT. Looking up the rest from reference TRBV12-5 and TRBJ1-5 gives the full variable domain: DARVTQTPRHKVTEMGQEVTMRCQPILGHNTVFWYRQTMMQGLELLAYFRNRAPLDDSGMPKDRFSAEMPDATLATLKIQPSEPRDSAVYFCASGLVPGDSNQPQHFGDGTRLSIL.

This clone has just one count. The rearrangement uses TRBV9 and TRBJ2-1; possibly TRBD1 for D (6 bases). V was trimmed by 3 bases and J by 8 bases, leaving 21 bases between them. Looked up from germline, CDR1 is SGDLS and CDR2 is YYNGEE. The CDR3 totals 16 residues. The CDR3 is CASSAQGTRASDEQFF. The CDR3 nucleotides are TGTGCCAGCAGCGCGCAGGGGACGCGAGCTTCTGATGAGCAGTTCTTC.